The clone carrying this T cell receptor (beta chain) was observed a handful of times. The antigen is not known. The sample originates from a study of CD8+ T cells in alopecia areata. Peripheral blood samples and lesional scalp punch biopsies were obtained from alopecia areata patients. Study conclusions and caveats: Lesional scalp, especially alopecia totalis/universalis, showed higher clonality than normal scalp.

CDR3 size: 12 residues. Germline V CDR1 and CDR2: SQVTM, ANQGSEA. TCR sequencing used cDNA made by reverse transcription of extracted RNA. The table came from immunoSEQ multiplex PCR; TCRdb's copy has only in-frame clones and leaves some out. The repertoire holds roughly 150,000 clones, around half seen once, with less than 20% in the top ten. This material consisted of CD8+ T cells sorted from blood, taken at week 0. The clonotype originates from a human donor with alopecia areata. J is TRBJ2-1 and V is TRBV29-1; D ambiguous. The CDR3 is CSAGPPGNEQFF. For the CDR3, the DNA is TGCTCCGCCGGACCCCCGGGCAATGAGCAGTTCTTC.